This T cell receptor beta chain came from a study of metastatic and nonmetastatic thyroid tumors. V shed 10 bases and J 6 bases; nucleotides not matched to a gene: 15. This CDR3 has 15 residues. Germline CDR1 reads MNHEY; CDR2 reads SVGEGT. Patients had received no treatment of any kind before thyroid surgery. In its sample, this clone was seen many times. From the PCR reads, TCRdb re-called clones with MiXCR. The data contain fewer than 35,000 clones, approximately 20% of them singletons. The chain combines TRBV6-2 or TRBV6-3 with TRBJ2-3; 8 bases are shared with TRBD2. The clonotype originates from a female donor with papillary thyroid cancer or a benign thyroid nodule (not recorded which). Some clones in this sample may be carry-over from other donors' samples. Sequencing was carried out using blood. CDR3 in DNA: TGTGCCACCGCATCGACTAGCGCCAAAGGGGATACGCAGTATTTT. Translating gives CATASTSAKGDTQYF.